Following are 13 T cell receptor beta chains from one sample sequenced in a study of human T cells and chemical hapten exposure. Each CDR3 protein is one row after TCRdb ran MiXCR on the RACE reads. Of tens of thousands of distinct CDR3 sequences listed, approximately 10% are singletons. Time point defined: patch test 2, 6 weeks after DPC sensitization. As to treatment: therapeutic diphenylcyclopropenone sensitization with weekly scalp DPC. The sample consisted of whole blood, taken in connection with sensitization to the hapten diphenylcyclopropenone (DPC). The receptors stem from a middle-aged man with alopecia areata. Some clones in this sample may be carry-over from other donors' samples.

The CDR3 here is CASSEVGESYEQYF. DNA of the CDR3: TGTGCCAGCAGTGAAGTAGGTGAATCCTACGAGCAGTACTTC. The chain joins TRBV6-1 to TRBJ2-7; the D is unclear. The germline gives CDR1 MNHNS, CDR2 SASEGT. The CDR3 has 14 residues. V was shortened by 1 base and J by 1 base, with 8 bases between the two germline ends.

Ten or more counts support this clonotype. V and J are TRBV7-2 and TRBJ1-2; 8 bases agree with TRBD1. With 4 bases clipped from V and 0 bases from J, the junction kept 10 bases outside the gene matches. Germline CDR1 SGHTA, CDR2 FQGNSA. This CDR3 is 17 amino acids long. The CDR3 nucleotides are TGTGCCAGCAGCTCGCCGTCTAGACAGGGGACTAACTATGGCTACACCTTC. Protein sequence: CASSSPSRQGTNYGYTF.

This clonotype was found many times. This rearrangement joins TRBV7-3 to TRBJ2-3; D is unresolved. The length of the CDR3 is 15 residues. V was clipped by 4 bases and J by 2 bases, with 13 bases between them. Germline values: CDR1 SGHTA, CDR2 FQGTGA. The CDR3 coding sequence is TGTGCCAGCAGCTCTAACTCCCCCCCCACAGATACGCAGTATTTT. It is translated as CASSSNSPPTDTQYF.

This clonotype appeared a few times. This chain joins TRBV20-1 and TRBJ2-1; 11 bases map to TRBD2. Trimming removed 3 bases from V and 4 bases from J; junction bases left unmatched: 8. The length of the CDR3 is 16 residues. Germline V CDR1 and CDR2: DFQATT, SNEGSKA (reference sequence). CDR3 sequence reads: CSASRVAGGRYNEQFF. The CDR3 bases are TGCAGTGCTAGTCGGGTAGCGGGAGGGAGGTACAATGAGCAGTTCTTC.

The DNA for the CDR3 is TGTGCCATCAGTGAGTCTCGACAGGCGAACACTGAAGCTTTCTTT. Its translation: CAISESRQANTEAFF. The V gene is TRBV10-3, the J gene TRBJ1-1; a possible D gene is TRBD1 (6 bases). Looked up from germline, CDR1 is ENHRY and CDR2 is SYGVKD. The CDR3 has 15 amino acids. V gave up 0 bases and J gave up 1 base, with 9 bases separating them.

The rearrangement uses TRBV29-1 and TRBJ2-7, with D uncertain. V lost 4 bases to trimming and J lost 3 bases, with 13 bases between them. Germline lookup yields CDR1 SQVTM and CDR2 ANQGSEA. The CDR3 extends over 13 amino acids. The CDR3, as DNA: TGCAGCGTTGCTCTCTACGCCGACTACGAGCAGTACTTC. It translates to CSVALYADYEQYF.

This clonotype was counted ten times or more. The J gene is TRBJ2-2, the V gene TRBV6-5; TRBD2 matches 11 bases. The CDR3 runs to 19 residues. The V segment lost 0 bases and the J segment 0 bases; nucleotides outside the gene matches: 6. CDR1 is MNHEY and CDR2 is SVGAGI in the germline V gene. This chain's CDR3 is CASSYSILAGGTNTGELFF. The DNA for the CDR3 is TGTGCCAGCAGTTACTCGATTCTAGCGGGAGGAACGAACACCGGGGAGCTGTTTTTT.

This clonotype was observed a handful of times. The V call is TRBV28, the J call TRBJ1-2, with 8 bases that match TRBD1. CDR1 and CDR2 from the germline V gene are MDHEN and SYDVKM. Losses at the gene ends were 4 bases for V and 5 bases for J; bases not matched to a gene: 6. The CDR3 length is 14 residues. The CDR3 DNA reads TGTGCCAGCAGTTATGGACAGGGCCGATATGGCTACACCTTC. This sequence encodes CASSYGQGRYGYTF.

J is TRBJ2-5 and V is TRBV2; D gene ambiguous. V was pared by 6 bases and J by 5 bases, with 16 bases between. CDR3 length equals 14 residues. Germline CDR1 reads SNHLY; CDR2 reads FYNNEI. CDR3 sequence reads: CASSTDQMEETQYF. CDR3 DNA sequence: TGTGCCAGCAGCACGGACCAAATGGAGGAGACCCAGTACTTC.

This clonotype was counted ten times or more. V gene TRBV11-2 combines with J gene TRBJ1-4, with D tentatively TRBD1 (6 bases). This CDR3 is built from 16 residues. CDR1 and CDR2 (germline): SGHAT, FQNNGV. The germline V and J ends were trimmed by 3 bases and 4 bases, with 15 bases remaining between them. CDR3 DNA: TGTGCCAGCAGCTTTCCCGGGGGCAGGGGTAATGAAAAACTGTTTTTT. Translating gives CASSFPGGRGNEKLFF.

The chain uses TRBV19 and TRBJ2-1, with D uncertain. V lost 6 bases and J lost 9, with 18 bases in between. The CDR3 loop spans 14 amino acids. Germline V lookup: CDR1 LNHDA, CDR2 SQIVND (reference sequence). In DNA form, the CDR3 reads TGTGCCAGTAGGCCCCGTCTTCCGGTTGGTGAGCAGTTCTTC. It translates to CASRPRLPVGEQFF. The whole variable domain, filled in from reference TRBV19 and TRBJ2-1, reads DGGITQSPKYLFRKEGQNVTLSCEQNLNHDAMYWYRQDPGQGLRLIYYSQIVNDFQKGDIAEGYSVSREKKESFPLTVTSAQKNPTAFYLCASRPRLPVGEQFFGPGTRLTVL.

V usage is TRBV12-3 or TRBV12-4 and J usage is TRBJ2-3; TRBD1 aligns across 7 bases. The CDR3 totals 15 residues. The J segment lost 3 bases and the V segment lost 6 bases, leaving 9 bases of the junction unmatched. CDR3 coding DNA: TGTGCCAGCAGATATACAGGGGAACGGACAGATACGCAGTATTTT. It yields the protein CASRYTGERTDTQYF.

In the case of this clonotype: A read error may explain this, as a much larger clone is one base away. The chain employs TRBV6-2 or TRBV6-3 and TRBJ2-7; D might be TRBD1 (5 bases). CDR1 is MNHEY and CDR2 is SVGEGT in the germline V gene. The length of the CDR3 is 12 residues. Trimming took 2 bases from V and 4 from J, leaving 6 bases between them. The CDR3 sequence: CASSYQGYEQYF. The CDR3 DNA sequence: TGTGCCAGCAGTTACCAGGGATACGAGCAGTACTTC.